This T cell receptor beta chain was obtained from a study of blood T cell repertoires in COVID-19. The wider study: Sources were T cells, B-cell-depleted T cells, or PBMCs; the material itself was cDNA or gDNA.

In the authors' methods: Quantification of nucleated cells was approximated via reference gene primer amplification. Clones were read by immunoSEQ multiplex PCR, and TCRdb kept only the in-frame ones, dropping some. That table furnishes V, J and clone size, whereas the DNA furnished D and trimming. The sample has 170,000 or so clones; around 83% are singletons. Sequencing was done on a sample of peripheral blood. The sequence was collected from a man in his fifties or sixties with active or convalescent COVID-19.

CDR3 loop: CASKGGRYSGNTIYF. The CDR3 nucleotides read TGTGCCAGCAAAGGGGGACGCTACTCTGGAAACACCATATATTTT. This rearrangement joins TRBV2 to TRBJ1-3, with a possible D match to TRBD1 (6 bases). The CDR3 consists of 15 residues. The germline CDR1 and CDR2 sequences are SNHLY and FYNNEI. V was shortened by 7 bases and J by 0 bases, with 13 bases between the two germline ends.